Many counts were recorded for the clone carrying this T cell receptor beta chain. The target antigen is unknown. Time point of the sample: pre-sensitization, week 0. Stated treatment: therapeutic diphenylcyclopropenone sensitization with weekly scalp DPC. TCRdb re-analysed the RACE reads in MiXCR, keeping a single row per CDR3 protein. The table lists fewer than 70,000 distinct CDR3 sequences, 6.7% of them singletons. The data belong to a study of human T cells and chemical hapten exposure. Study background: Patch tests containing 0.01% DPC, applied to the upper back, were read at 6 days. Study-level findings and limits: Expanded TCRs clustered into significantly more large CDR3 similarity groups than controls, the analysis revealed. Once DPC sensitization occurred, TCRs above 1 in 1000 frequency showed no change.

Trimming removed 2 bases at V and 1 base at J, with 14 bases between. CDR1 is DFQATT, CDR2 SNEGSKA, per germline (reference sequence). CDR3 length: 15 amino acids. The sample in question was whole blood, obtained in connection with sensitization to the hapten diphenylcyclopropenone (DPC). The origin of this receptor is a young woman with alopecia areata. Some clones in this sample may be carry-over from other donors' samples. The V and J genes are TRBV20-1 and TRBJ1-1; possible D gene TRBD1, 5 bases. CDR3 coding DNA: TGCAGTGCTAGAAATTCTGGGGCACAGAACACTGAAGCTTTCTTT. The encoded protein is CSARNSGAQNTEAFF.